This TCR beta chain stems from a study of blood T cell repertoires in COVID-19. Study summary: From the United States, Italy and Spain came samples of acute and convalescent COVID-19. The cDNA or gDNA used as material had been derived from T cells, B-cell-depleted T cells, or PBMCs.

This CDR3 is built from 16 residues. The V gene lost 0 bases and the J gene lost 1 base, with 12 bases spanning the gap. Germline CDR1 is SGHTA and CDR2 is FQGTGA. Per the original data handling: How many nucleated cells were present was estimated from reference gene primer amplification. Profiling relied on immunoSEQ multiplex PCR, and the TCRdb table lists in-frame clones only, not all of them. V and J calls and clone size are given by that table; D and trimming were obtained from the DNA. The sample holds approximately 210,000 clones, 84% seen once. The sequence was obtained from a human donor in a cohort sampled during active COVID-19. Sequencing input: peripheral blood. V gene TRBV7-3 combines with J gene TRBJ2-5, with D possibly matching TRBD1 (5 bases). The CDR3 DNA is TGTGCCAGCAGCTTAACGGGGCGGAGAGTCCAAGAGACCCAGTACTTC. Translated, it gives CASSLTGRRVQETQYF.